One and the same sample provided the 22 T cell receptor beta chains below, sequenced in a study of blood T cell repertoires in COVID-19. Assay used: immunoSEQ multiplex PCR; TCRdb lists only in-frame clones, some missing. This sample has a few hundred thousand clones; approximately 90% occur once, and the top ten carry about 0.9%. Material for sequencing was PBMCs or T cells enriched from blood (not recorded which). These receptors all stem from a woman in her forties who had been exposed to COVID-19.

The chain joins TRBV2 to TRBJ2-7; possibly TRBD2 for D (7 bases). The CDR3 runs 16 residues. Trimming removed 1 base at V and 2 bases at J, with 15 bases between. CDR1 SNHLY and CDR2 FYNNEI come from the germline V gene. CDR3 protein: CASSEEGSGTTYEQYF. DNA of the CDR3: TGTGCCAGCAGTGAAGAGGGGAGCGGGACAACCTACGAGCAGTACTTC.

The J gene is TRBJ2-1, the V gene TRBV5-1; tentative D call: TRBD2 (6 bases). In germline, CDR1 is SGHRS, CDR2 YFSETQ. The CDR3 has 15 amino acids. Trimming took 4 bases from V and 8 from J, leaving 19 bases between them. In nucleotides, the CDR3 is TGCGCCAGCAGCGCCTCCGGGGCTAGCGACGATGAGCAGTTCTTC. Translation gives CASSASGASDDEQFF.

V gene TRBV5-4 combines with J gene TRBJ2-5; TRBD1 matches at 8 bases. Germline CDR1 is SGHNT and CDR2 is YYREEE (reference sequence). The CDR3 is made up of 15 amino acids. V lost 3 bases and J lost 7; bases outside the gene matches: 11. The CDR3 loop is CASSSPDRARGTQYF. The CDR3 region has the DNA TGTGCCAGCAGCTCCCCGGACAGGGCGAGGGGGACCCAGTACTTC.

The gene calls are TRBV5-1 and TRBJ2-5; possibly TRBD1 for D (5 bases). This CDR3 comprises 15 residues. Germline CDR1 reads SGHRS; CDR2 reads YFSETQ. V shed 4 bases and J shed 2 bases, with 15 bases lying between them. The CDR3 DNA reads as TGCGCCAGCAGCCCGGGTAGGGGCAGGCAAGAGACCCAGTACTTC. Its translation is CASSPGRGRQETQYF.

The chain couples TRBV19 to TRBJ1-5, with 8 bases matching TRBD1. The CDR3 totals 16 residues. The germline CDR1 and CDR2 sequences are LNHDA and SQIVND (reference sequence). The junction had 8 bases not matched to a gene; V was cut back by 4 bases and J by 3 bases. The CDR3 region has the DNA TGTGCCAGTAGTACGCGTGACAGGGGCTACAATCAGCCCCAGCATTTT. It yields the protein CASSTRDRGYNQPQHF.

This clone appeared a single time. Other DNA sequences from this sample encode an identical CDR3 as well. The chain couples TRBV7-9 to TRBJ1-1; D is uncertain. Looked up from germline, CDR1 is SEHNR and CDR2 is FQNEAQ (reference sequence). There are 13 residues in the CDR3. Between the trimmed V and J ends, which lost 2 bases and 2 bases, there was a span of 6 bases. The CDR3 DNA sequence: TGTGCCAGCAGCTTATCGGGTAACACTGAAGCTTTCTTT. This sequence encodes CASSLSGNTEAFF.

V gene TRBV27 combines with J gene TRBJ1-2, with 9 positions matching TRBD1. From germline, CDR1 is MNHEY and CDR2 SMNVEV (reference sequence). The CDR3 length is 15 residues. After removal of 2 bases from V and 7 bases from J, the junction contained 8 bases not matched to a gene. The CDR3 region is CASSLLTGQGSGYTF. The CDR3 bases are TGTGCCAGCAGTTTACTTACGGGACAGGGCTCTGGCTACACCTTC.

V and J are TRBV3-1 (or the pseudogene TRBV3-2) and TRBJ1-1, with 7 bases that match TRBD1. The junction had 8 bases not matched to a gene; V was cut back by 0 bases and J by 4 bases. The V gene's germline CDR1 is LGHDT and CDR2 YNNKEL (reference sequence). The CDR3 is 16 amino acids. The CDR3 loop reads CASSQELGQVGTEAFF. CDR3 DNA: TGTGCCAGCAGCCAAGAGCTAGGACAGGTGGGCACTGAAGCTTTCTTT.

There are a few counts of this clone. DNA for the CDR3: TGTGCCAGCAGCCGGGACAGGACGGACACCGGGGAGCTGTTTTTT. Its translation is CASSRDRTDTGELFF. The rearrangement links TRBV7-3 to TRBJ2-2; TRBD1 matches at 8 bases. Germline loops: CDR1 SGHTA, CDR2 FQGTGA. V was clipped by 5 bases and J by 3 bases; unmatched bases: 5. The CDR3 totals 15 residues.

The V and J genes are TRBV15 and TRBJ1-3, with D perhaps TRBD1 (5 bases). V was trimmed by 6 bases and J by 0 bases, leaving 9 bases between them. CDR3 size: 14 residues. The germline gives CDR1 LNHNV, CDR2 YYDKDF (reference sequence). The CDR3 DNA reads as TGTGCCACCAGAGGGACTAGCTCTGGAAACACCATATATTTT. It specifies CATRGTSSGNTIYF.

J is TRBJ1-1 and V is TRBV10-3, with 7 positions matching TRBD1. Looked up from germline, CDR1 is ENHRY and CDR2 is SYGVKD. The CDR3 contains 13 residues. Unmatched junction bases numbered 6, after V lost 4 bases and J lost 7 bases. In DNA form, the CDR3 reads TGTGCCATCAGTGGGGGACAGAGAAATGAAGCTTTCTTT. Its translation: CAISGGQRNEAFF.

The chain carries TRBV7-9 and TRBJ1-1; D may be TRBD1 (6 bases). CDR3 length: 14 residues. Germline V CDR1 and CDR2: SEHNR, FQNEAQ (reference sequence). Trimming stripped 0 bases from V and 3 bases from J, with 8 bases between. The DNA for the CDR3 is TGTGCCAGCAGCTTAGCGCCAGGGGACACTGAAGCTTTCTTT. It is translated as CASSLAPGDTEAFF.

The chain couples TRBV19 to TRBJ1-1, with D perhaps TRBD1 (6 bases). Per germline, CDR1 LNHDA and CDR2 SQIVND (reference sequence). There are 15 residues in the CDR3. With 6 bases removed from V and 2 bases from J, the gap between germline ends came to 16 bases. The DNA of the CDR3 is TGTGCCAGTAGCAGAGAGGGGACATATAACACTGAAGCTTTCTTT. Residues: CASSREGTYNTEAFF.

CDR3 coding DNA: TGTGCCAGCAGCCTAGTAGCAGGGATGTCTGAAGCTTTCTTT. Its protein product is CASSLVAGMSEAFF. This chain uses TRBV3-1 (or the pseudogene TRBV3-2) with TRBJ1-1; maybe TRBD1 (5 bases). The CDR3 covers 14 residues. The V and J ends lost 4 bases and 6 bases respectively, with 15 bases between them. Germline CDR1 LGHDT, CDR2 YNNKEL (reference sequence).

V usage is TRBV5-1 and J usage is TRBJ2-7, with 11 positions matching TRBD1. V lost 5 bases to trimming and J lost 3 bases; unmatched junction nucleotides: 4. CDR3 size: 14 residues. Per the germline V gene, CDR1 is SGHRS and CDR2 is YFSETQ. In DNA form, the CDR3 reads TGCGCCAGCAGAACCGGGACAGGGGGCTACGAGCAGTACTTC. This translates into CASRTGTGGYEQYF.

This clone has ten or more counts. The rearrangement joins TRBV28 to TRBJ1-1; D may be TRBD1 (5 bases). In germline, CDR1 is MDHEN, CDR2 SYDVKM. This CDR3 spans 13 amino acids. V dropped 7 bases and J dropped 11 bases, with 20 bases sitting between them. In DNA, the CDR3 is TGTGCCAGCAAAGGCCAGGGTTCTATTGAGGCTTTCTTT. Translation: CASKGQGSIEAFF.

The CDR3 DNA sequence: TGTGCCAGCAGCCAAGGCTGGGAGTCTTATGGCTACACCTTC. Its translation: CASSQGWESYGYTF. V gene TRBV9 combines with J gene TRBJ1-2; D is undetermined. Trimming took 4 bases from V and 5 from J, leaving 15 bases between them. CDR1 is SGDLS and CDR2 is YYNGEE in the germline V gene. The CDR3 covers 14 residues.

This clone has more than one count but fewer than ten. The chain links TRBV19 to TRBJ1-1, with D possibly being TRBD1 (6 bases). V shed 8 bases and J shed 3 bases, with 16 bases lying between them. Germline V lookup: CDR1 LNHDA, CDR2 SQIVND (reference sequence). The CDR3 is 14 amino acids. DNA of the CDR3: TGTGCCAGTGAGGGGACCTACAGGGACACTGAAGCTTTCTTT. Its protein product is CASEGTYRDTEAFF.

The rearrangement links TRBV7-3 to TRBJ2-3; D is uncertain. CDR3 size: 14 residues. The V and J ends lost 4 bases and 3 bases respectively, with 11 bases between them. Germline V CDR1 and CDR2: SGHTA, FQGTGA. As DNA, the CDR3 is TGTGCCAGCAGCTCCAACCCAGGAACAGATACGCAGTATTTT. Translation gives CASSSNPGTDTQYF. Full variable domain (outside the CDR3, taken from reference TRBV7-3 and TRBJ2-3): GAGVSQTPSNKVTEKGKYVELRCDPISGHTALYWYRQSLGQGPEFLIYFQGTGAADDSGLPNDRFFAVRPEGSVSTLKIQRTERGDSAVYLCASSSNPGTDTQYFGPGTRLTVL.

This clone was observed once. The V call is TRBV7-3, the J call TRBJ1-3; D may be TRBD1 (5 bases). CDR3 length: 18 amino acids. Germline lookup yields CDR1 SGHTA and CDR2 FQGTGA. Trimming pared 1 base from V and 4 bases from J, leaving 20 bases between. CDR3 in amino acids: CASSLMGEGGVRGNTIYF. The CDR3 region has the DNA TGTGCCAGCAGCTTAATGGGGGAAGGAGGGGTAAGAGGAAACACCATATATTTT.

The chain uses TRBV12-3 or TRBV12-4 and TRBJ1-2; a weak D match, TRBD1 (6 bases). V shed 6 bases and J shed 9 bases, with 17 bases lying between them. This CDR3 contains 13 residues. The CDR3 DNA is TGTGCCAGCAGCCTCAGGGGTTGGAAAAGCTACACCTTC. It specifies CASSLRGWKSYTF.

In this sample, this clone turned up a few times. The rearrangement uses TRBV15 and TRBJ2-1, with D tentatively TRBD1 (6 bases). Trimming cost V 3 bases and J 4 bases, with 13 bases left between them. The V gene's germline CDR1 is LNHNV and CDR2 YYDKDF (reference sequence). The CDR3 loop spans 15 amino acids. This chain's CDR3 is CATSRLGDTYNEQFF. CDR3 DNA: TGTGCCACCAGCAGGCTCGGGGACACATACAATGAGCAGTTCTTC.